Shown below are 18 T cell receptor beta chains from a single sample sequenced in a study of blood T cell repertoires in COVID-19. The repertoire was sequenced with immunoSEQ multiplex PCR; TCRdb's copy has only in-frame clones and lacks some. The table includes 250,000 to 350,000 clones, 87% detected once. The sample comprised peripheral blood. The receptors originated from a woman between 50 and 59 years old who had recovered from COVID-19.

The chain recombines TRBV7-6 with TRBJ2-3; D is unresolved. V was trimmed by 1 base and J by 5 bases, leaving 16 bases between them. The CDR3 runs 16 residues. CDR1 is SGHVS, CDR2 FNYEAQ, per germline. CDR3 residues: CASSLGVGALGDTQYF. In DNA form, the CDR3 reads TGTGCCAGCAGCTTAGGAGTGGGCGCATTAGGAGATACGCAGTATTTT. The whole variable domain, filled in from reference TRBV7-6 and TRBJ2-3, reads GAGVSQSPRYKVTKRGQDVALRCDPISGHVSLYWYRQALGQGPEFLTYFNYEAQQDKSGLPNDRFSAERPEGSISTLTIQRTEQRDSAMYRCASSLGVGALGDTQYFGPGTRLTVL.

The rearrangement uses TRBV11-3 and TRBJ2-1, with a tentative D call TRBD2 (6 bases). This CDR3 contains 15 residues. Trimming cost V 0 bases and J 7 bases, with 13 bases left between them. CDR1 and CDR2 from the germline V gene are SGHNT and YENEEA. The chain's CDR3 is CASSLEGRAGNEQFF. As DNA, the CDR3 is TGTGCCAGCAGCTTAGAAGGGCGTGCGGGGAATGAGCAGTTCTTC.

The V and J genes are TRBV7-9 and TRBJ2-7; 7 bases align to TRBD2. V dropped 10 bases and J dropped 3; count of bases not matched to a gene: 12. Per the germline V gene, CDR1 is SEHNR and CDR2 is FQNEAQ (reference sequence). The CDR3 spans 14 residues. The CDR3 region has the DNA TGTGCCACTACTCGGGGCGGGGGAAGCTACGAGCAGTACTTC. This translates into CATTRGGGSYEQYF.

The J gene is TRBJ1-3, the V gene TRBV2; no definite D call. Trimming removed 6 bases at V and 2 bases at J, with 17 bases between. The CDR3 has 16 amino acids. Germline V gene lookup returns CDR1 SNHLY and CDR2 FYNNEI. The CDR3 sequence: CASSREHLRAGNTIYF. CDR3 DNA sequence: TGTGCCAGCAGCCGCGAACATCTGCGGGCTGGAAACACCATATATTTT.

The chain joins TRBV4-3 to TRBJ2-3, with D unresolved. Trimming left V 3 bases short and J 1 base short, with 5 bases between. The CDR3 has 13 amino acids. Germline loops: CDR1 LGHNA, CDR2 YSLEER. The CDR3 coding sequence is TGCGCCAGCAGCCAGGCTGGCACAGATACGCAGTATTTT. Residues: CASSQAGTDTQYF.

The V call is TRBV24-1, the J call TRBJ2-7, with a tentative D call TRBD2 (6 bases). Germline CDR1 and CDR2: KGHDR and SFDVKD. The V end lost 3 bases, the J end lost 6 bases, and 11 bases lay between the germline ends. The CDR3 is 13 residues long. Here the CDR3 reads CATSDIGGREQYF. The DNA for the CDR3 is TGTGCCACCAGTGATATCGGGGGTCGCGAGCAGTACTTC.

The CDR3 bases are TGTGCCAGCAGGAGGGGGTACAATGAGCAGTTCTTC. It specifies CASRRGYNEQFF. V and J are TRBV7-9 and TRBJ2-1, with TRBD1 as a possible D gene (6 bases). Germline V lookup: CDR1 SEHNR, CDR2 FQNEAQ (reference sequence). There are 12 residues in the CDR3. V was clipped by 6 bases and J by 4 bases, with 7 bases between them.

V gene TRBV12-3 or TRBV12-4 combines with J gene TRBJ1-2; D unclear. V lost 1 base, J lost 5 bases, and 8 bases lay in between. This CDR3 has 13 amino acids. The CDR3 bases are TGTGCCAGCAGTTTAGGAGGTGGTTATGGCTACACCTTC. Encoded protein: CASSLGGGYGYTF.

The rearrangement joins TRBV28 to TRBJ2-5; 8 bases align to TRBD1. Germline CDR1 MDHEN, CDR2 SYDVKM. V lost 5 bases to trimming and J lost 1 base; unmatched junction nucleotides: 9. The length of the CDR3 is 16 residues. The CDR3 sequence is CASSPLTDRAQETQYF. As DNA, the CDR3 is TGTGCCAGCAGTCCCTTAACGGACAGGGCCCAAGAGACCCAGTACTTC.

This clone was detected only once. V is TRBV7-6 and J is TRBJ2-7, with 9 bases identical to TRBD1. Germline CDR1 is SGHVS and CDR2 is FNYEAQ. V gave up 4 bases and J gave up 6 bases; unmatched junction bases: 7. CDR3 length equals 14 residues. CDR3 sequence reads: CASSSGQGGFEQYF. DNA for the CDR3: TGTGCCAGCAGCTCGGGACAGGGAGGGTTCGAGCAGTACTTC.

This clone has just a few counts. V gene TRBV5-6 combines with J gene TRBJ2-3, with TRBD2 identical over 12 bases. With V trimmed by 3 bases and J by 1 base, 9 bases remained unmatched. This CDR3 has 18 residues. Germline V gene sequence: CDR1 SGHDT, CDR2 YYEEEE. The CDR3 protein is CASSSASGRAQGTDTQYF. The CDR3 DNA follows: TGTGCCAGCAGCTCTGCTAGCGGGAGGGCACAAGGCACAGATACGCAGTATTTT.

The chain is built from TRBV4-2 and TRBJ2-7; 8 nucleotides match TRBD2. The CDR3 totals 16 residues. V trimming: 1 base; J trimming: 5 bases; junction bases outside the gene matches: 10. The V gene's germline CDR1 is LGHNA and CDR2 YNFKEQ. The DNA for the CDR3 is TGTGCCAGCAGCCAAGCCCACACGCGGGAGGTCGACGAGCAGTACTTC. Translated, it gives CASSQAHTREVDEQYF.

The genes are TRBV4-3 and TRBJ1-1; 7 positions match TRBD1. Germline lookup yields CDR1 LGHNA and CDR2 YSLEER. V gave up 6 bases and J gave up 3 bases; unmatched junction bases: 7. CDR3 length: 14 amino acids. DNA for the CDR3: TGCGCCAGCAGGGAGGGACAGAGGGACACTGAAGCTTTCTTT. It specifies CASREGQRDTEAFF.

The sample holds many counts of this clone. This chain connects TRBV28 to TRBJ2-7; 8 positions match TRBD2. The CDR3 has 16 amino acids. V lost 7 bases, J lost 0 bases, and 11 bases stayed unmatched. Germline V gene lookup returns CDR1 MDHEN and CDR2 SYDVKM. CDR3 in amino acids: CASTVSGGGVSYEQYF. For the CDR3, the DNA is TGTGCCAGCACCGTCTCCGGGGGGGGTGTCTCCTACGAGCAGTACTTC.

This clone has only a few counts. The J gene is TRBJ2-5, the V gene TRBV3-1 (or the pseudogene TRBV3-2); TRBD2 aligns across 13 bases. V dropped 1 base and J dropped 2; count of bases not matched to a gene: 7. Germline V lookup: CDR1 LGHDT, CDR2 YNNKEL (reference sequence). CDR3 length equals 18 residues. The CDR3 sequence: CASSQVPRLAGGQETQYF. The DNA for the CDR3 is TGTGCCAGCAGCCAAGTCCCAAGACTAGCGGGAGGTCAAGAGACCCAGTACTTC.

Here the CDR3 DNA reads TGTGCCAGCAGTTACGCGACAGGGTCTAGCATTCAGTACTTC. Amino acid sequence: CASSYATGSSIQYF. This chain joins TRBV6-5 and TRBJ2-4; TRBD1 matches 7 bases. Germline CDR1 and CDR2: MNHEY and SVGAGI. V gave up 2 bases and J gave up 9 bases; unmatched junction bases: 7. This CDR3 contains 14 residues.

The DNA of the CDR3 is TGTGCCAGCAGCCCTGGGGGCGTCGATCAGCCCCAGCATTTT. Translated, it gives CASSPGGVDQPQHF. The chain is built from TRBV7-6 and TRBJ1-5; TRBD1 might be the D (6 bases). The CDR3 consists of 14 residues. The ends were cut back, 5 bases at V and 5 bases at J, with 13 bases in the middle. CDR1 is SGHVS, CDR2 FNYEAQ, per germline. Supplemented by reference TRBV7-6 and TRBJ1-5, the full variable domain reads GAGVSQSPRYKVTKRGQDVALRCDPISGHVSLYWYRQALGQGPEFLTYFNYEAQQDKSGLPNDRFSAERPEGSISTLTIQRTEQRDSAMYRCASSPGGVDQPQHFGDGTRLSIL.

CDR3 in amino acids: CASSLVGTGLDEQFF. In DNA form, the CDR3 reads TGCGCCAGCAGCTTGGTGGGGACAGGGCTCGATGAGCAGTTCTTC. The chain links TRBV5-1 to TRBJ2-1, with 9 bases identical to TRBD1. Germline lookup yields CDR1 SGHRS and CDR2 YFSETQ. The CDR3 length is 15 residues. J lost 8 bases, V lost 0 bases, and 6 bases had no gene match.